This TCR beta chain appears in the sequencing data of a study of identical twins. Trimming at V came to 2 bases and at J to 1 base, leaving 8 bases not matched to a gene. This CDR3 is 17 amino acids long. Each CDR3 protein gets one entry after TCRdb re-called the 5' RACE reads with MiXCR. Of about 530,000 distinct CDR3 sequences listed, under 25% were seen once; the top ten hold approximately 0.48%. This sample was shared with a second study, whose subject was yellow fever vaccine responses in identical twins.

This TCR derives from a woman aged 18 to 35 in good health. Sequencing was performed on CD4+ T cells sorted from blood. J is TRBJ1-2 and V is TRBV12-3 or TRBV12-4; 9 bases fit TRBD1. The CDR3 coding sequence is TGTGCCAGCAGTTTATCAGGACAGGGGATCGGTAACTATGGCTACACCTTC. Amino acids: CASSLSGQGIGNYGYTF.